Listed below are T cell receptor beta chains from one sample, sequenced in a study of blood T cell repertoires in COVID-19. Profiled with immunoSEQ multiplex PCR; TCRdb holds only in-frame clones, not every one. The sample contains about 190,000 clones, roughly 82% of which appear only once. Source material: PBMCs or T cells enriched from blood (not recorded which). These receptors were collected from a woman in her sixties with acute COVID-19. Each CDR3 is given with its conserved first and last residue. A D gene is named only where the DNA matches it firmly. The size field is filled for only some rows; it gives once, few, many or a size class.

length: 16
D: .
V: TRBV9
J: TRBJ1-6
size: .
DNA: TGTGCCAGCAGCGTAGAAACAGGGTTGGATAATTCACCCCTCCACTTT
CDR3: CASSVETGLDNSPLHF

length: 15
D: .
V: TRBV5-6
J: TRBJ2-2
size: .
DNA: TGTGCCAGCAGCTTGGTCGCGGGGAGGACCGGGGAGCTGTTTTTT
CDR3: CASSLVAGRTGELFF

length: 13
D: .
V: TRBV29-1
J: TRBJ2-3
size: .
DNA: TGCAGCGTTGGTAGGACTACGGAAGATACGCAGTATTTT
CDR3: CSVGRTTEDTQYF

length: 14
D: .
V: TRBV3-1/TRBV3-2
J: TRBJ2-7
size: .
DNA: TGTGCCAGCAGCCCCCGTGGCATTCTCTACGAGCAGTACTTC
CDR3: CASSPRGILYEQYF

length: 14
D: .
V: TRBV5-1
J: TRBJ2-1
size: .
DNA: TGCGCCAGCAGCTTGGATACGTCGGGGAATGAGCAGTTCTTC
CDR3: CASSLDTSGNEQFF

length: 14
D: .
V: TRBV9
J: TRBJ2-5
size: .
DNA: TGTGCCAGCAGCCCGCAGGTCACCCAAGAGACCCAGTACTTC
CDR3: CASSPQVTQETQYF

length: 18
D: TRBD2
V: TRBV10-2
J: TRBJ2-1
size: .
DNA: TGCGCCAGCAGTGAGGGACTAGCGGGGGGGCCGTTGTTGAATGAGCAGTTCTTC
CDR3: CASSEGLAGGPLLNEQFF

length: 16
D: .
V: TRBV6-2/TRBV6-3
J: TRBJ2-6
size: .
DNA: TGTGCCAGCAGCTCGTGGCGGCGTTCCGAGGCCAACGTCCTGACTTTC
CDR3: CASSSWRRSEANVLTF

length: 15
D: TRBD1
V: TRBV5-3
J: TRBJ1-6
size: few
DNA: TGTGCCAGAAGTTTCGAAGACAGGGATAATTCACCCCTCCACTTT
CDR3: CARSFEDRDNSPLHF

length: 15
D: .
V: TRBV27
J: TRBJ1-2
size: .
DNA: TGTGCCAGCAGTCGACTCCCCGGGGGAGGGTATGGCTACACCTTC
CDR3: CASSRLPGGGYGYTF

length: 14
D: .
V: TRBV29-1
J: TRBJ2-1
size: few
DNA: TGCAGCGTTGAGAGATGGACAGCGGACAATGAGCAGTTCTTC
CDR3: CSVERWTADNEQFF

length: 12
D: .
V: TRBV3-1/TRBV3-2
J: TRBJ2-7
size: .
DNA: TGTGCCAGCAGCCAATTTTACTACGAGCAGTACTTC
CDR3: CASSQFYYEQYF

length: 13
D: TRBD1
V: TRBV11-3
J: TRBJ1-1
size: .
DNA: TGTGCCAGCTCCGAGGGGGCGGACACTGAAGCTTTCTTT
CDR3: CASSEGADTEAFF

length: 15
D: .
V: TRBV27
J: TRBJ2-5
size: many
DNA: TGTGCCAGCAGTCTTGGGACTGGGGGGGCAGAGACCCAGTACTTC
CDR3: CASSLGTGGAETQYF

length: 13
D: TRBD2
V: TRBV29-1
J: TRBJ2-7
size: .
DNA: TGCAGCGTTGGGACTAGCGCCTTCTACGAGCAGTACTTC
CDR3: CSVGTSAFYEQYF

length: 14
D: TRBD1
V: TRBV19
J: TRBJ1-2
size: .
DNA: TGTGCCAGTAGGCGACAGGGGGCTGAATATGGCTACACCTTC
CDR3: CASRRQGAEYGYTF

length: 13
D: .
V: TRBV11-3
J: TRBJ2-2
size: .
DNA: TGTGCCACAAATGAGGGAAACACCGGGGAGCTGTTTTTT
CDR3: CATNEGNTGELFF

length: 14
D: .
V: TRBV7-6
J: TRBJ2-7
size: .
DNA: TGTGCCAGCAGCTCCCCGAAGGGCGGAGGAGAGCAGTACTTC
CDR3: CASSSPKGGGEQYF

length: 14
D: TRBD1
V: TRBV28
J: TRBJ2-2
size: few
DNA: TGTGCCAACTCCAGGGGGCAGGCCGGCGGGGAGCTGTTTTTT
CDR3: CANSRGQAGGELFF

length: 16
D: .
V: TRBV18
J: TRBJ2-2
size: .
DNA: TGTGCCAGCTCACCATTGAGAGCCTCGGACACCGGGGAGCTGTTTTTT
CDR3: CASSPLRASDTGELFF

length: 13
D: .
V: TRBV30
J: TRBJ1-2
size: .
DNA: TGTGCCTGGAGTGCCGACGGGAACTATGGCTACACCTTC
CDR3: CAWSADGNYGYTF

length: 16
D: .
V: TRBV18
J: TRBJ1-1
size: .
DNA: TGTGCCAGCTCACCCCAGGGAATAGCGGGACGCACTGAAGCTTTCTTT
CDR3: CASSPQGIAGRTEAFF

length: 13
D: .
V: TRBV5-4
J: TRBJ1-2
size: .
DNA: TGTGCCAGCAGCTTACAAAGTAACTATGGCTACACCTTC
CDR3: CASSLQSNYGYTF

length: 14
D: .
V: TRBV5-4
J: TRBJ1-2
size: few
DNA: TGTGCCAGCAGCTTGGACAGGGCGAATGATGGCTACACCTTC
CDR3: CASSLDRANDGYTF

length: 15
D: .
V: TRBV3-1/TRBV3-2
J: TRBJ2-5
size: .
DNA: TGTGCCAGCAGCCAAGGTGGGACTCCACAAGAGACCCAGTACTTC
CDR3: CASSQGGTPQETQYF

length: 12
D: .
V: TRBV30
J: TRBJ1-3
size: few
DNA: TGTGCCTGTCATGACTCAGGAAACACCATATATTTT
CDR3: CACHDSGNTIYF

length: 15
D: .
V: TRBV25-1
J: TRBJ2-3
size: .
DNA: TGTGCCAGCAGTGACCTCCGACAGTTCACAGATACGCAGTATTTT
CDR3: CASSDLRQFTDTQYF

length: 13
D: .
V: TRBV9
J: TRBJ2-1
size: .
DNA: TGTGCCAGCAGCTCAACTTTTTACAATGAGCAGTTCTTC
CDR3: CASSSTFYNEQFF

length: 17
D: TRBD1
V: TRBV7-2
J: TRBJ1-3
size: .
DNA: TGTGCCAGCAGCTTAGGGGGAACAGGGGCCCCTGGAAACACCATATATTTT
CDR3: CASSLGGTGAPGNTIYF